Listed below are T cell receptor beta chains from one sample, sequenced in a study of human T cells and chemical hapten exposure. TCRdb reanalysed the RACE reads using MiXCR and keeps one entry per CDR3 protein. In the table there are fewer than 200,000 distinct CDR3 sequences, roughly 26% of which are singletons. The material was whole blood, obtained in connection with sensitization to the hapten diphenylcyclopropenone (DPC). All receptors derive from a young woman with alopecia areata. Some clones in this sample may be carry-over from other donors' samples. Both conserved end residues are part of each CDR3. D genes are given only for firm matches. Clone size is shown for a subset of rows, as once, few, many or a class of expanded clone.

v_call: TRBV12-3/TRBV12-4; clone_size: few; cdr3_length: 13; j_call: TRBJ2-1; d_call: NA; cdr3_nt: TGTGCCAGCAGTCTAGAAGATTACAATGAGCAGTTCTTC; cdr3_aa: CASSLEDYNEQFF
v_call: TRBV6-6; clone_size: NA; cdr3_length: 15; j_call: TRBJ1-1; d_call: NA; cdr3_nt: TGTGCCAGCAGTTTTGCTAACAAGGGGAACACTGAAGCTTTCTTT; cdr3_aa: CASSFANKGNTEAFF
v_call: TRBV20-1; clone_size: NA; cdr3_length: 15; j_call: TRBJ2-1; d_call: TRBD1; cdr3_nt: TGCAGTGCTTTCTCGACAGGGCAGATGACCAATGAGCAGTTCTTC; cdr3_aa: CSAFSTGQMTNEQFF
v_call: TRBV7-9; clone_size: NA; cdr3_length: 17; j_call: TRBJ2-7; d_call: NA; cdr3_nt: TGTGCCAGCAGCTTTCTAAACGGGCAGGGATACCCCTACGAGCAGTACTTC; cdr3_aa: CASSFLNGQGYPYEQYF
v_call: TRBV25-1; clone_size: NA; cdr3_length: 13; j_call: TRBJ2-5; d_call: TRBD2; cdr3_nt: TGTGCCAGCAGGGGGGGGGTTCAAGAGACCCAGTACTTC; cdr3_aa: CASRGGVQETQYF
v_call: TRBV15; clone_size: once; cdr3_length: 15; j_call: TRBJ2-2; d_call: TRBD1; cdr3_nt: TGTGCCACCAGCGGGACAGGGGGCCACACCGGGGAGCTGTTTTTT; cdr3_aa: CATSGTGGHTGELFF
v_call: TRBV7-2; clone_size: NA; cdr3_length: 14; j_call: TRBJ2-5; d_call: NA; cdr3_nt: TGTGCCAGCAGCTTAGTCCAGGGCCCCGAGACCCAGTACTTC; cdr3_aa: CASSLVQGPETQYF
v_call: TRBV15; clone_size: NA; cdr3_length: 14; j_call: TRBJ1-3; d_call: NA; cdr3_nt: TGTGCCACCAGCAGACGCTCGACCCGTAACACCATATATTTT; cdr3_aa: CATSRRSTRNTIYF
v_call: TRBV12-3/TRBV12-4; clone_size: NA; cdr3_length: 14; j_call: TRBJ2-1; d_call: TRBD2; cdr3_nt: TGTGCCAGCAGCCGGGACTACTCCTACAATGAGCAGTTCTTC; cdr3_aa: CASSRDYSYNEQFF
v_call: TRBV5-4; clone_size: few; cdr3_length: 16; j_call: TRBJ2-3; d_call: NA; cdr3_nt: TGTGCCAGCAGCTCCGGACCGGCTTCTAGCACAGATACGCAGTATTTT; cdr3_aa: CASSSGPASSTDTQYF
v_call: TRBV20-1; clone_size: NA; cdr3_length: 13; j_call: TRBJ2-1; d_call: NA; cdr3_nt: TGCAGTGCTAGCACTGGAGGAGTCGATGAGCAGTTCTTC; cdr3_aa: CSASTGGVDEQFF
v_call: TRBV6-2/TRBV6-3; clone_size: NA; cdr3_length: 15; j_call: TRBJ2-1; d_call: TRBD1; cdr3_nt: TGTGCCAGCAGTCCCGGGACAGGGAGGAGGAATGAGCAGTTCTTC; cdr3_aa: CASSPGTGRRNEQFF
v_call: TRBV7-9; clone_size: few; cdr3_length: 11; j_call: TRBJ2-7; d_call: NA; cdr3_nt: TGTGCCAGCAGCCCTGAATACGAGCAGTACTTC; cdr3_aa: CASSPEYEQYF
v_call: TRBV5-4; clone_size: many; cdr3_length: 15; j_call: TRBJ1-4; d_call: TRBD1; cdr3_nt: TGTGCCAGCAGCGCGACCGGGACAGCTAATGAAAAACTGTTTTTT; cdr3_aa: CASSATGTANEKLFF
v_call: TRBV3-1; clone_size: few; cdr3_length: 17; j_call: TRBJ2-1; d_call: NA; cdr3_nt: TGTGCCAGCAGCGGAACCTTCTGGGAGGCTCTTGACAATGAGCAGTTCTTC; cdr3_aa: CASSGTFWEALDNEQFF
v_call: TRBV6-2/TRBV6-3; clone_size: NA; cdr3_length: 12; j_call: TRBJ2-1; d_call: NA; cdr3_nt: TGTGCCAGCAGTGCCCCAGGGACGAAGCAGTTCTTC; cdr3_aa: CASSAPGTKQFF
v_call: TRBV20-1; clone_size: NA; cdr3_length: 13; j_call: TRBJ2-7; d_call: NA; cdr3_nt: TGCAGTGCTAGAGATATCAGCTCCTACGAGCAGTACTTC; cdr3_aa: CSARDISSYEQYF
v_call: TRBV29-1; clone_size: NA; cdr3_length: 14; j_call: TRBJ2-7; d_call: NA; cdr3_nt: TGCAGCGTTGAAGAGGCCGGGGCTGCCCGGGAGCAGTACTTC; cdr3_aa: CSVEEAGAAREQYF
v_call: TRBV7-9; clone_size: few; cdr3_length: 16; j_call: TRBJ1-1; d_call: TRBD1; cdr3_nt: TGTGCCAGCAGCCCTCACCACAGCAGGGGGAGCACTGAAGCTTTCTTT; cdr3_aa: CASSPHHSRGSTEAFF
v_call: TRBV5-1; clone_size: NA; cdr3_length: 15; j_call: TRBJ2-1; d_call: NA; cdr3_nt: TGCGCCAGCAGCTTGGCCTCTTCACAAGACAATGAGCAGTTCTTC; cdr3_aa: CASSLASSQDNEQFF
v_call: TRBV25-1; clone_size: once; cdr3_length: 15; j_call: TRBJ2-4; d_call: NA; cdr3_nt: TGTGCCAGCAGTGCCGAACAGGGTTTCAAAAACATTCAGTACTTC; cdr3_aa: CASSAEQGFKNIQYF
v_call: TRBV7-6; clone_size: few; cdr3_length: 15; j_call: TRBJ2-3; d_call: TRBD2; cdr3_nt: TGTGCCAGCAGCGTACTAGCGGGGTCCTTCGATACGCAGTATTTT; cdr3_aa: CASSVLAGSFDTQYF
v_call: TRBV7-2; clone_size: NA; cdr3_length: 17; j_call: TRBJ2-5; d_call: TRBD2; cdr3_nt: TGTGCCAGCAGCTTGCTAGCGGGGGGACCGAGCCAAGAGACCCAGTACTTC; cdr3_aa: CASSLLAGGPSQETQYF
v_call: TRBV20-1; clone_size: few; cdr3_length: 15; j_call: TRBJ2-7; d_call: NA; cdr3_nt: TGCAGTGCTAGAGAGTTAGGGGGGGACTCCTACGAGCAGTACTTC; cdr3_aa: CSARELGGDSYEQYF
v_call: TRBV6-2/TRBV6-3; clone_size: NA; cdr3_length: 11; j_call: TRBJ2-3; d_call: NA; cdr3_nt: TGTGCCAGCAGCTCCCTGCTAGCGCAGTATTTT; cdr3_aa: CASSSLLAQYF
v_call: TRBV7-9; clone_size: NA; cdr3_length: 14; j_call: TRBJ2-5; d_call: NA; cdr3_nt: TGTGCCAGCAGCTCCACCCAGGCGCCCGGGGACCAGTACTTC; cdr3_aa: CASSSTQAPGDQYF
v_call: TRBV28; clone_size: many; cdr3_length: 15; j_call: TRBJ1-1; d_call: NA; cdr3_nt: TGTGCCAGCAGTTTGTCCGGCCGCTTGAACACTGAAGCTTTCTTT; cdr3_aa: CASSLSGRLNTEAFF
v_call: TRBV7-2; clone_size: NA; cdr3_length: 14; j_call: TRBJ2-5; d_call: NA; cdr3_nt: TGTGCCAGCAGCTTGGGCCCCGGACAAGAGACCCAGTACTTC; cdr3_aa: CASSLGPGQETQYF
v_call: TRBV11-2; clone_size: NA; cdr3_length: 16; j_call: TRBJ2-4; d_call: NA; cdr3_nt: TGTGCCAGCAGCTTAAGAGGGGCCTTAGCCAAAAACATTCAGTACTTC; cdr3_aa: CASSLRGALAKNIQYF
v_call: TRBV5-1; clone_size: few; cdr3_length: 13; j_call: TRBJ2-7; d_call: NA; cdr3_nt: TGCGCCAGCAGCTTGGTGTTCAGCCACGAGCAGTACTTC; cdr3_aa: CASSLVFSHEQYF
v_call: TRBV29-1; clone_size: NA; cdr3_length: 12; j_call: TRBJ1-4; d_call: NA; cdr3_nt: TGCAGCGCTACGGGCCGGGGCGAAAAACTGTTTTTT; cdr3_aa: CSATGRGEKLFF
v_call: TRBV4-3; clone_size: NA; cdr3_length: 13; j_call: TRBJ2-7; d_call: NA; cdr3_nt: TGCGCCAGCAGCGTCCGGGGTGACTACGAGCAGTACTTC; cdr3_aa: CASSVRGDYEQYF
v_call: TRBV10-3; clone_size: few; cdr3_length: 12; j_call: TRBJ1-2; d_call: NA; cdr3_nt: TGTGCCATCATGGGGGGGTACTATGGCTACACCTTC; cdr3_aa: CAIMGGYYGYTF
v_call: TRBV2; clone_size: NA; cdr3_length: 16; j_call: TRBJ2-1; d_call: NA; cdr3_nt: TGTGCCAGCAGGAGAACGGCAGGGAGCTCCTACAATGAGCAGTTCTTC; cdr3_aa: CASRRTAGSSYNEQFF
v_call: TRBV6-5; clone_size: few; cdr3_length: 10; j_call: TRBJ1-2; d_call: NA; cdr3_nt: TGTGCCACTCAAAGCGGCGGCTACACCTTC; cdr3_aa: CATQSGGYTF
v_call: TRBV13; clone_size: NA; cdr3_length: 14; j_call: TRBJ2-7; d_call: TRBD1; cdr3_nt: TGTGCCAGCAGCCTCCCGGGACAGGCGAAGGAGCAGTACTTC; cdr3_aa: CASSLPGQAKEQYF
v_call: TRBV2; clone_size: NA; cdr3_length: 15; j_call: TRBJ2-2; d_call: TRBD1; cdr3_nt: TGTGCCAGCAGTGTGTTGGGACAGGGAGTCGGGGAGCTGTTTTTT; cdr3_aa: CASSVLGQGVGELFF
v_call: TRBV6-4; clone_size: NA; cdr3_length: 18; j_call: TRBJ2-3; d_call: TRBD2; cdr3_nt: TGTGCCAGCAGCAAATTCCCTAGCGGTGGGCCTAGCACAGATACGCAGTATTTT; cdr3_aa: CASSKFPSGGPSTDTQYF
v_call: TRBV9; clone_size: NA; cdr3_length: 15; j_call: TRBJ2-2; d_call: TRBD2; cdr3_nt: TGTGCCAGCAGCCCCGGGGGGTCCCTGTCCGGGGAGCTGTTTTTT; cdr3_aa: CASSPGGSLSGELFF
v_call: TRBV27; clone_size: NA; cdr3_length: 14; j_call: TRBJ1-2; d_call: TRBD1; cdr3_nt: TGTGCCAGCAGTGCATCGGACAGGTTTTTGGGCTACACCTTC; cdr3_aa: CASSASDRFLGYTF
v_call: TRBV29-1; clone_size: few; cdr3_length: 14; j_call: TRBJ2-1; d_call: NA; cdr3_nt: TGCAGCGTTCGCTGGGCAGGATCGGGCAATGAGCAGTTCTTC; cdr3_aa: CSVRWAGSGNEQFF
v_call: TRBV5-1; clone_size: NA; cdr3_length: 14; j_call: TRBJ2-2; d_call: TRBD1; cdr3_nt: TGCGCCAGCAGTCAACAGGGGGCGAACGGGGAGCTGTTTTTT; cdr3_aa: CASSQQGANGELFF
v_call: TRBV20-1; clone_size: NA; cdr3_length: 14; j_call: TRBJ2-2; d_call: NA; cdr3_nt: TGCAGTGCTAGAGTTCCGCGGGACACCGGGGAGCTGTTTTTT; cdr3_aa: CSARVPRDTGELFF
v_call: TRBV11-2; clone_size: many; cdr3_length: 15; j_call: TRBJ1-1; d_call: NA; cdr3_nt: TGTGCCAGCAGCTTACGGGGGGGCCCGAACACTGAAGCTTTCTTT; cdr3_aa: CASSLRGGPNTEAFF
v_call: TRBV29-1; clone_size: many; cdr3_length: 12; j_call: TRBJ2-7; d_call: NA; cdr3_nt: TGCAGCGTTTCCGGACAGTCCTACGAGCAGTACTTC; cdr3_aa: CSVSGQSYEQYF
v_call: TRBV5-1; clone_size: many; cdr3_length: 13; j_call: TRBJ1-5; d_call: NA; cdr3_nt: TGCGCCAGCAGCCCTGGGGGCAATCAGCCCCAGCATTTT; cdr3_aa: CASSPGGNQPQHF
v_call: TRBV18; clone_size: NA; cdr3_length: 16; j_call: TRBJ1-6; d_call: TRBD1; cdr3_nt: TGTGCCAGCTCACCAAACCGCCGGGACAGGGACTCACCCCTCCACTTT; cdr3_aa: CASSPNRRDRDSPLHF
v_call: TRBV5-4; clone_size: few; cdr3_length: 13; j_call: TRBJ2-1; d_call: NA; cdr3_nt: TGTGCCACCGGTTGGAACTCCTACAATGAGCAGTTCTTC; cdr3_aa: CATGWNSYNEQFF
v_call: TRBV6-6; clone_size: few; cdr3_length: 12; j_call: TRBJ1-6; d_call: NA; cdr3_nt: TGTGTCAGCACCAATGGGGGTTCACCCCTCCACTTT; cdr3_aa: CVSTNGGSPLHF
v_call: TRBV7-7; clone_size: few; cdr3_length: 14; j_call: TRBJ2-5; d_call: NA; cdr3_nt: TGTGCCAGCAGCTTACGGATTAACCAAGAGACCCAGTACTTC; cdr3_aa: CASSLRINQETQYF
v_call: TRBV15; clone_size: NA; cdr3_length: 15; j_call: TRBJ2-4; d_call: NA; cdr3_nt: TGTGCCACCAGCATCCTGATCACGTCTGGGGACATTCAGTACTTC; cdr3_aa: CATSILITSGDIQYF
v_call: TRBV20-1; clone_size: NA; cdr3_length: 15; j_call: TRBJ1-6; d_call: TRBD1; cdr3_nt: TGCAGTGCTAGGCACCGGGACAGATATAATTCACCCCTCCACTTT; cdr3_aa: CSARHRDRYNSPLHF
v_call: TRBV28; clone_size: few; cdr3_length: 16; j_call: TRBJ1-6; d_call: NA; cdr3_nt: TGTGCCAGCAGGGACCCAACAGGGAGTAATAATTCACCCCTCCACTTT; cdr3_aa: CASRDPTGSNNSPLHF